The 7 T cell receptor beta chains below come from one sample, sequenced in a study of cytomegalovirus exposure and HLA in healthy donors. The PCR made use of 60 Vbeta and 13 Jbeta primers. Method: immunoSEQ multiplex PCR; TCRdb's copy keeps in-frame clones and lacks some. Of about 190,000 clones in the sample, roughly 80% were seen once. The specimen sequenced was PBMCs. The receptors derive from a woman aged 25 to 39 in good health and CMV-seropositive.

The chain uses TRBV4-2 and TRBJ2-2; D gene unclear. This CDR3 has 14 amino acids. Germline values: CDR1 LGHNA, CDR2 YNFKEQ. The ends were cut back, 4 bases at V and 2 bases at J, with 8 bases in the middle. CDR3 in DNA: TGTGCCAGCAGCCGAACTATTAACACCGGGGAGCTGTTTTTT. The encoded protein is CASSRTINTGELFF.

The J gene is TRBJ2-1, the V gene TRBV7-8; 8 nucleotides agree with TRBD2. This CDR3 spans 15 amino acids. Germline CDR1 SGHVS, CDR2 FQNEAQ. Trimming at V came to 3 bases and at J to 3 bases, leaving 4 bases not matched to a gene. The CDR3 bases are TGTGCCAGCAGCTTTGGGGCGGGAGGCTACAATGAGCAGTTCTTC. Residues: CASSFGAGGYNEQFF.

CDR3 DNA: TGTGCCAGCACCCCTCGGGGGAGGGGGTCCTACGAGCAGTACTTC. As protein: CASTPRGRGSYEQYF. The chain is built from TRBV19 and TRBJ2-7; weak D call: TRBD2 (7 bases). The germline V and J ends were trimmed by 9 bases and 1 base, with 19 bases remaining between them. The CDR3 is 15 amino acids. The germline V gene has CDR1 LNHDA and CDR2 SQIVND (reference sequence).

Worth noting for this clone: The junction differs from germline at one of its ends, possibly a read error. Here the CDR3 reads CASSLVWGALVF. For the CDR3, the DNA is TGTGCCAGCAGCCTTGTATGGGGCGCTCTCGTCTTC. This rearrangement joins TRBV7-2 to TRBJ2-1; D is possibly TRBD1 (5 bases). The CDR3 is 12 residues long. Germline V CDR1 and CDR2: SGHTA, FQGNSA.

The chain employs TRBV30 and TRBJ1-2; no reliable D call. CDR1 and CDR2 from the germline V gene are GTSNPN and SVGIG (reference sequence). V was trimmed by 4 bases and J by 5 bases, leaving 8 bases between them. The CDR3 covers 11 residues. The CDR3 DNA reads as TGTGCCTGGATGGAGATATATGGCTACACCTTC. Its translation: CAWMEIYGYTF.

V gene TRBV28 combines with J gene TRBJ2-5; 10 bases map to TRBD2. The V and J ends lost 5 bases and 5 bases, in that order; junction bases with no gene match: 5. Germline V lookup: CDR1 MDHEN, CDR2 SYDVKM. The length of the CDR3 is 14 residues. In DNA form, the CDR3 reads TGTGCCAGCAGTACCGCTAGCGGGAGTGAGACCCAGTACTTC. Translated: CASSTASGSETQYF.

J is TRBJ1-3 and V is TRBV6-6; D is undetermined. The CDR3 contains 14 residues. With 6 bases removed from V and 0 bases from J, the gap between germline ends came to 9 bases. The V gene's germline CDR1 is MNHNY and CDR2 SVGAGI (reference sequence). The CDR3 nucleotides read TGTGCCAGCAGGGTATCTAGCTCTGGAAACACCATATATTTT. This codes for CASRVSSSGNTIYF.